The 18 T cell receptor beta chains below all came from one sample that was sequenced in a study of T-cell reconstitution after alpha-beta-depleted transplantation in children. Preparation of the TCRbeta library was carried out with unique molecular identifiers. TCRdb reanalysed the PCR reads using MiXCR and keeps one entry per CDR3 protein. The repertoire consists of about 980,000 distinct CDR3 sequences, with 25% to 35% occurring once and the leading ten covering about 28%. Sequences were derived from PBMCs, mostly from graft donor cells, sampled 360 days after TCRalphabeta/CD19-depleted stem cell transplant. The receptor set was obtained from a boy in the first two years of life who had a stem cell transplant for SCID, so the T cells may come from the graft donor.

This CDR3 is CSAWPPGTPYEQYF. In nucleotides, the CDR3 is TGCAGTGCTTGGCCCCCGGGGACCCCCTACGAGCAGTACTTC. The genes are TRBV20-1 and TRBJ2-7; D may correspond to TRBD1 or TRBD2 (5 bases each). Germline V gene sequence: CDR1 DFQATT, CDR2 SNEGSKA (reference sequence). The CDR3 sequence is 14 residues long. V was cut by 5 bases and J by 2 bases, with 16 bases left in between.

The gene calls are TRBV7-6 and TRBJ2-1; 8 bases align to TRBD1. CDR1 SGHVS and CDR2 FNYEAQ come from the germline V gene. V was clipped by 2 bases and J by 5 bases; unmatched bases: 2. This CDR3 is 14 amino acids long. The CDR3: CASSLPTGDNEQFF. DNA of the CDR3: TGTGCCAGCAGCTTACCGACAGGGGACAATGAGCAGTTCTTC.

This clonotype was seen a handful of times. This chain uses TRBV5-8 with TRBJ2-1; D may be TRBD1 or TRBD2 (5 bases each). Deletions cut 3 bases from V and 0 bases from J, with 10 bases between. The CDR3 contains 15 residues. CDR1 is SGHTS, CDR2 YDEGEE, per germline. CDR3: CASSWGTASYNEQFF. The DNA for the CDR3 is TGTGCCAGCAGCTGGGGGACGGCCTCCTACAATGAGCAGTTCTTC.

This clonotype was recorded a few times. V usage is TRBV29-1 and J usage is TRBJ1-1; D remains ambiguous. Germline V gene lookup returns CDR1 SQVTM and CDR2 ANQGSEA. The CDR3 contains 12 residues. Trimming cost V 0 bases and J 10 bases, with 12 bases left between them. The CDR3 is CSVEDRAWGAFF. The CDR3 nucleotides are TGCAGCGTTGAAGATCGCGCGTGGGGAGCTTTCTTT.

This clonotype came up a few times. This chain uses TRBV27 with TRBJ2-5; 8 bases line up with TRBD1. Trimming took 7 bases from V and 4 from J; bases not matched to a gene: 11. The CDR3 spans 15 residues. Germline lookup yields CDR1 MNHEY and CDR2 SMNVEV (reference sequence). The CDR3 here is CASKNDRGSLETQYF. The CDR3 region has the DNA TGTGCCAGCAAGAATGACAGGGGAAGCTTAGAGACCCAGTACTTC.

The sample holds many counts of this clonotype. Mismatch with germline at one junction end may stem from a read error. The rearrangement joins TRBV5-1 to TRBJ2-3; tentatively, D is TRBD2 (6 bases). The germline gives CDR1 SGHRS, CDR2 YFSETQ. The CDR3 runs to 15 residues. CDR3: CASSLPGGGTDTQYF. CDR3 DNA: TGTGCCAGCAGCTTGCCTGGCGGGGGCACAGATACGCAGTATTTT.

This clonotype was recorded only once. The chain links TRBV7-9 to TRBJ1-2, with D tentatively TRBD1 (6 bases). The CDR3 is 12 amino acids. The ends were cut back, 5 bases at V and 8 bases at J, with 12 bases in the middle. CDR1 SEHNR and CDR2 FQNEAQ come from the germline V gene (reference sequence). In DNA form, the CDR3 reads TGTGCCAGCAGCCGCTCACAGGGAGGCTACACCTTC. Residues: CASSRSQGGYTF.

The chain combines TRBV24-1 with TRBJ2-2; D might be TRBD1 (6 bases). This CDR3 is 16 amino acids long. CDR1 and CDR2 (germline): KGHDR, SFDVKD. V lost 9 bases and J lost 2, with 18 bases in between. Here the CDR3 reads CATVQGPRANTGELFF. CDR3 DNA sequence: TGTGCCACCGTACAGGGACCGCGGGCAAACACCGGGGAGCTGTTTTTT.

The chain recombines TRBV6-2 or TRBV6-3 with TRBJ2-1; 9 bases align to TRBD2. After removal of 10 bases from V and 10 bases from J, the junction contained 14 bases not matched to a gene. Germline assignment: CDR1 MNHEY and CDR2 SVGEGT. The CDR3 totals 14 residues. In nucleotides, the CDR3 is TGTGCCATCTCTCGCGGGGGGGCCTCCAGGGAGCAGTTCTTC. As protein: CAISRGGASREQFF.

This clonotype has a handful of counts. V usage is TRBV21-1 and J usage is TRBJ2-3. TRBV21-1 is assigned pseudogene status. The CDR3 runs to 13 residues. Here the CDR3 DNA reads TGTGCCAGCAGTAAAACTCCCACAGATACGCAGTATTTT. Translated: CASSKTPTDTQYF.

This clonotype was found many times. A read error may account for a junction end that differs from germline. The rearrangement uses TRBV5-1 and TRBJ2-7; 8 nucleotides align to TRBD1. From germline, CDR1 is SGHRS and CDR2 YFSETQ. The CDR3 is 15 amino acids. The CDR3 sequence: CASSSTGTGPYEQYF. The CDR3 region has the DNA TGTGCCAGCAGTTCCACCGGGACAGGACCCTACGAGCAGTACTTC.

V is TRBV3-1 and J is TRBJ1-3; no definite D call. Trimming took 5 bases from V and 0 from J, leaving 8 bases between them. This CDR3 spans 14 amino acids. Germline V gene sequence: CDR1 LGHDT, CDR2 YNNKEL (reference sequence). In nucleotides, the CDR3 is TGTGCCAGCAGCTTGGACCACTCTGGAAACACCATATATTTT. Amino acid sequence: CASSLDHSGNTIYF.

This clonotype has only a few counts. The gene calls are TRBV12-3 or TRBV12-4 and TRBJ2-5, with D perhaps TRBD2 (5 bases). Between the trimmed V and J ends, which lost 10 bases and 1 base, there was a span of 13 bases. The CDR3 is 13 residues long. Here the CDR3 reads CATRPRAQETQYF. CDR3 DNA: TGTGCCACCCGCCCGAGGGCCCAAGAGACCCAGTACTTC.

In its sample, this clonotype was seen a few times. The chain uses TRBV29-1 and TRBJ1-1; the D is unclear. V was trimmed by 0 bases and J by 7 bases, leaving 6 bases between them. CDR3 size: 11 residues. Germline V gene data show CDR1 as SQVTM and CDR2 as ANQGSEA. CDR3: CSVEDRFEAFF. CDR3 DNA: TGCAGCGTTGAAGACAGGTTTGAAGCTTTCTTT.

This clonotype was picked up a small number of times. This chain links TRBV27 with TRBJ2-7, with D tentatively TRBD1 or TRBD2 (5 bases each). CDR3 length: 14 residues. With 5 bases removed from V and 2 bases from J, the gap between germline ends came to 13 bases. Looked up from germline, CDR1 is MNHEY and CDR2 is SMNVEV (reference sequence). The CDR3 is CASSAWGWTYEQYF. In DNA, the CDR3 is TGTGCCAGCAGTGCCTGGGGGTGGACCTACGAGCAGTACTTC.

This CDR3 reads CASSPRDRGLSYEQYF. For the CDR3, the DNA is TGTGCCAGCTCACCCCGGGACAGGGGGCTATCCTACGAGCAGTACTTC. This chain uses TRBV18 with TRBJ2-7; 12 positions match TRBD1. CDR3 length equals 16 residues. J was trimmed by 1 base and V by 3 bases; bases with no gene match: 4. Germline V gives CDR1 KGHSH, CDR2 LQKENI.

This chain links TRBV7-6 with TRBJ1-1, with TRBD1 matching over 7 bases. The CDR3 is 16 residues long. The V and J ends lost 5 bases and 3 bases, in that order; junction bases with no gene match: 12. From germline, CDR1 is SGHVS and CDR2 FNYEAQ. This chain's CDR3 is CASSVNQGGGDTEAFF. DNA for the CDR3: TGTGCCAGCAGCGTCAACCAGGGGGGAGGTGACACTGAAGCTTTCTTT.

The gene calls are TRBV20-1 and TRBJ1-1; tentatively, D is TRBD1 (6 bases). The CDR3 loop spans 16 amino acids. Per the germline V gene, CDR1 is DFQATT and CDR2 is SNEGSKA (reference sequence). The V gene lost 2 bases and the J gene lost 5 bases, with 21 bases spanning the gap. The CDR3 DNA is TGCAGTGCTAGACCATCCGGGGGCTTCCTTGGGACTGAAGCTTTCTTT. Protein product: CSARPSGGFLGTEAFF.